The 31 T cell receptor beta chains below were found in one sample sequenced in a study of blood T cell repertoires in COVID-19. TCRdb's table, derived via immunoSEQ multiplex PCR, lists solely in-frame clones and lacks some. Of about 10,000 clones listed, approximately 86% are singletons. The sample was peripheral blood. Receptor source: a human donor in a cohort sampled during active COVID-19.

V usage is TRBV4-1 and J usage is TRBJ2-7; D is undetermined. This CDR3 has 15 amino acids. Trimming left V 4 bases short and J 5 bases short, with 18 bases between. In germline, CDR1 is MGHRA, CDR2 YSYEKL. In DNA, the CDR3 is TGCGCCAGCAGCCCTCTAGTAAGGCCAGACGACGAGCAGTACTTC. Residues: CASSPLVRPDDEQYF.

The chain's CDR3 is CASSLRPAGGYTF. As DNA, the CDR3 is TGTGCCAGCAGTTTAAGGCCCGCGGGGGGCTACACCTTC. V and J are TRBV27 and TRBJ1-2; D is ambiguous. This CDR3 is 13 amino acids long. V lost 2 bases, J lost 8 bases, and 12 bases lay in between. Germline CDR1 is MNHEY and CDR2 is SMNVEV (reference sequence).

CDR3 protein: CASFDPATESYGYTF. The CDR3 DNA reads TGTGCCAGTTTCGACCCGGCCACAGAGTCCTATGGCTACACCTTC. V is TRBV19 and J is TRBJ1-2; no definite D call. Germline-derived CDR1 and CDR2 are LNHDA and SQIVND (reference sequence). The CDR3 sequence is 15 residues long. V was clipped by 8 bases and J by 4 bases, with 20 bases between them.

V is TRBV4-1 and J is TRBJ2-1, with D unresolved. This CDR3 has 13 residues. The germline V gene has CDR1 MGHRA and CDR2 YSYEKL. V was cut by 0 bases and J by 8 bases, with 8 bases left in between. The CDR3 sequence: CASSQDTGDEQFF. CDR3 coding DNA: TGCGCCAGCAGCCAAGATACCGGAGATGAGCAGTTCTTC.

This chain joins TRBV5-1 and TRBJ2-2, with D perhaps TRBD1 (6 bases). The CDR3 spans 13 residues. V was pared by 6 bases and J by 5 bases, with 11 bases between. Germline V gives CDR1 SGHRS, CDR2 YFSETQ. As DNA, the CDR3 is TGCGCCAGCATGAAACAGGGTACCGGGGAGCTGTTTTTT. Protein product: CASMKQGTGELFF.

The V call is TRBV24-1, the J call TRBJ2-1, with no clear D. Germline-derived CDR1 and CDR2 are KGHDR and SFDVKD. The CDR3 covers 15 residues. V was cut by 1 base and J by 3 bases, with 9 bases left in between. The CDR3 loop reads CATSDFPQNYNEQFF. Here the CDR3 DNA reads TGTGCCACCAGTGATTTCCCCCAGAACTACAATGAGCAGTTCTTC.

The chain combines TRBV7-2 with TRBJ1-6; D is possibly TRBD1 (5 bases). V was trimmed by 1 base and J by 3 bases, leaving 10 bases between them. Germline lookup yields CDR1 SGHTA and CDR2 FQGNSA. The CDR3 is made up of 16 amino acids. Here the CDR3 DNA reads TGTGCCAGCAGCTTAGTGCGGGGGTTCTATAATTCACCCCTCCACTTT. Protein sequence: CASSLVRGFYNSPLHF.

This clone occurred a few times. The chain has TRBV7-9 and TRBJ2-1, with no clear D. V was cut by 5 bases and J by 7 bases, with 12 bases left in between. Germline V CDR1 and CDR2: SEHNR, FQNEAQ (reference sequence). This CDR3 is 13 amino acids long. This CDR3 reads CASSPPSMNEQFF. CDR3 coding DNA: TGTGCCAGCAGCCCACCCTCTATGAATGAGCAGTTCTTC.

This rearrangement joins TRBV20-1 to TRBJ1-5, with D possibly TRBD1 on 6 matching bases. The CDR3 runs to 14 residues. V lost 3 bases and J lost 6, with 15 bases in between. CDR1 is DFQATT, CDR2 SNEGSKA, per germline (reference sequence). The CDR3 here is CSASGGRAGQPQHF. For the CDR3, the DNA is TGCAGTGCTAGTGGGGGGCGCGCCGGTCAGCCCCAGCATTTT.

The chain combines TRBV5-1 with TRBJ2-1; D is ambiguous. CDR1 SGHRS and CDR2 YFSETQ come from the germline V gene. CDR3 length equals 15 residues. Trimming removed 1 base from V and 1 base from J, with 9 bases in between. For the CDR3, the DNA is TGCGCCAGCAGCTTGTTAACTGATTCCTACAATGAGCAGTTCTTC. Translation: CASSLLTDSYNEQFF.

This clone is medium-sized within its sample. The CDR3 DNA reads as TGTGCCACCAGCTCCGGGACTAGCGGCTCAGATACGCAGTATTTT. It is translated as CATSSGTSGSDTQYF. The chain is built from TRBV15 and TRBJ2-3, with TRBD2 matching over 11 bases. CDR1 and CDR2 (germline): LNHNV, YYDKDF (reference sequence). With 5 bases clipped from V and 4 bases from J, the junction kept 5 bases outside the gene matches. The CDR3 has 15 residues.

The CDR3 nucleotides are TGTGCCAGCAGTCCGACAGTCGCCACCGGGGAGCTGTTTTTT. Encoded protein: CASSPTVATGELFF. This chain joins TRBV6-2 or TRBV6-3 and TRBJ2-2; tentative D call: TRBD1 (5 bases). The V end was cut by 5 bases, the J end by 4 bases, with 11 bases between. The CDR3 is 14 residues long. Germline CDR1 and CDR2: MNHEY and SVGEGT.

A few counts support this clone. The chain joins TRBV7-2 to TRBJ1-6; D unclear. CDR1 is SGHTA and CDR2 is FQGNSA in the germline V gene. The CDR3 loop spans 14 amino acids. Between the trimmed V and J ends, which lost 2 bases and 4 bases, there was a span of 6 bases. The CDR3 loop is CASSLLSYNSPLHF. The CDR3 nucleotides are TGTGCCAGCAGCTTACTCAGTTATAATTCACCCCTCCACTTT.

The rearrangement uses TRBV6-6 and TRBJ2-4; perhaps TRBD1 as D (6 bases). The V and J ends lost 8 bases and 1 base respectively, with 12 bases between them. The CDR3 contains 14 residues. Germline V gene sequence: CDR1 MNHNY, CDR2 SVGAGI (reference sequence). The CDR3 bases are TGTGCCAGCCTCAGGGGCGGGGCCAAAAACATTCAGTACTTC. As protein: CASLRGGAKNIQYF.

The V call is TRBV5-8, the J call TRBJ1-2, with D possibly being TRBD1 (5 bases). CDR1 is SGHTS, CDR2 YDEGEE, per germline. Trimming pared 0 bases from V and 2 bases from J, leaving 14 bases between. CDR3 length equals 16 residues. CDR3 protein: CASSLVYGQGNYGYTF. As DNA, the CDR3 is TGTGCCAGCAGCTTGGTCTACGGGCAGGGAAACTATGGCTACACCTTC.

The V gene is TRBV28, the J gene TRBJ2-3, with 13 bases identical to TRBD2. CDR1 is MDHEN, CDR2 SYDVKM, per germline. With V trimmed by 3 bases and J by 5 bases, 8 bases remained unmatched. The CDR3 is 17 residues long. This CDR3 is CASSFRTSGSFGDTQYF. CDR3 DNA sequence: TGTGCCAGCAGTTTCCGGACTAGCGGGAGTTTTGGAGATACGCAGTATTTT.

The rearrangement joins TRBV6-5 to TRBJ2-4; 7 bases agree with TRBD2. The CDR3 covers 13 residues. Germline trimming cut 10 bases from V and 10 bases from J; bases unmatched to any gene: 13. Germline V lookup: CDR1 MNHEY, CDR2 SVGAGI. The CDR3 loop is CATGGTQRRIQYF. The CDR3 DNA follows: TGTGCCACCGGGGGGACCCAACGGAGAATTCAGTACTTC.

The rearrangement uses TRBV7-9 and TRBJ2-3; D gene ambiguous. Germline V gives CDR1 SEHNR, CDR2 FQNEAQ (reference sequence). Trimming took 4 bases from V and 2 from J, leaving 16 bases between them. This CDR3 has 16 residues. The CDR3 reads CASSSDLGQLTDTQYF. For the CDR3, the DNA is TGTGCCAGCAGCTCCGACCTAGGCCAACTCACAGATACGCAGTATTTT.

This clone appeared a single time. The J gene is TRBJ2-7, the V gene TRBV7-5; TRBD1 is the table's D call and was not checked against the DNA. TRBV7-5 is a pseudogene segment. The CDR3 totals 15 residues. The CDR3 coding sequence is TGTGCCAGAAGCCGGACAGGGTTCTCCTCCTACGAGCAGTACTTC. Amino acid sequence: CARSRTGFSSYEQYF.

V gene TRBV5-1 combines with J gene TRBJ2-5; 15 positions match TRBD2. The CDR3 has 17 amino acids. Germline trimming cut 5 bases from V and 5 bases from J; bases unmatched to any gene: 10. In germline, CDR1 is SGHRS, CDR2 YFSETQ. In DNA, the CDR3 is TGCGCCAGCAGTCAAGCGGTGGGGACTAGCGGGAGGGAGACCCAGTACTTC. Its translation: CASSQAVGTSGRETQYF.

The rearrangement links TRBV18 to TRBJ2-5; no clear D gene. The germline V and J ends were trimmed by 6 bases and 4 bases, with 12 bases remaining between them. The CDR3 runs 13 residues. Germline V CDR1 and CDR2: KGHSH, LQKENI. CDR3 nucleotides: TGTGCCAGCTCTCCTGGAGTTGGAGAGACCCAGTACTTC. Protein sequence: CASSPGVGETQYF.

This clone appeared a few times. Here the CDR3 DNA reads TGTGCCAGCAGCTTGGCCGCGGCAGGGGGCTTAGGCTACACCTTC. It is translated as CASSLAAAGGLGYTF. The chain links TRBV5-4 to TRBJ1-2, with 8 nucleotides matching TRBD1. The CDR3 runs to 15 residues. From germline, CDR1 is SGHNT and CDR2 YYREEE (reference sequence). The trim removed 0 bases at V and 8 bases at J, leaving 9 bases unmatched.

This clone was observed a few times. The chain couples TRBV24-1 to TRBJ2-7; 9 positions agree with TRBD1. Unmatched junction bases numbered 3, after V lost 4 bases and J lost 0 bases. The CDR3 length is 15 residues. Germline-derived CDR1 and CDR2 are KGHDR and SFDVKD. CDR3 amino acids: CATSEPGQGSYEQYF. The CDR3 nucleotides are TGTGCCACCAGTGAACCGGGACAGGGCTCCTACGAGCAGTACTTC.

This clone came up once. The rearrangement joins TRBV10-3 to TRBJ1-2, with 9 bases aligning to TRBD1. Trimming removed 0 bases from V and 7 bases from J; junction bases left unmatched: 6. The V gene's germline CDR1 is ENHRY and CDR2 SYGVKD. This CDR3 is built from 15 residues. The chain's CDR3 is CAISESTGQGIGYTF. For the CDR3, the DNA is TGTGCCATCAGTGAGTCGACGGGACAGGGAATTGGCTACACCTTC.

J is TRBJ1-2 and V is TRBV28, with 10 positions matching TRBD1. Germline CDR1 is MDHEN and CDR2 is SYDVKM. CDR3 length equals 19 residues. With V trimmed by 0 bases and J by 8 bases, 18 bases remained unmatched. Written as DNA, the CDR3 is TGTGCCAGCAGTTTATGGGGCGCCGGGACAGGGGTTGACCGCGGGGGCTACACCTTC. Its protein is CASSLWGAGTGVDRGGYTF.

This chain connects TRBV5-4 to TRBJ1-4; 8 bases fit TRBD1. CDR1 is SGHNT and CDR2 is YYREEE in the germline V gene (reference sequence). The CDR3 spans 13 residues. Unmatched junction bases numbered 7, after V lost 7 bases and J lost 8 bases. The CDR3 is CASGRGLGEKLFF. The CDR3 DNA follows: TGTGCCAGCGGCAGGGGGCTCGGGGAAAAACTGTTTTTT.

V usage is TRBV11-2 and J usage is TRBJ2-7, with 11 bases fitting TRBD1. Germline V gene data show CDR1 as SGHAT and CDR2 as FQNNGV. V was clipped by 5 bases and J by 6 bases; unmatched bases: 3. The CDR3 runs 13 residues. CDR3 sequence reads: CASSLGQGAEQYF. In DNA form, the CDR3 reads TGTGCCAGCAGCCTCGGACAGGGGGCCGAGCAGTACTTC.

V and J are TRBV27 and TRBJ1-5, with 7 bases that match TRBD1. Germline CDR1 is MNHEY and CDR2 is SMNVEV (reference sequence). The J segment lost 6 bases and the V segment lost 5 bases, leaving 10 bases of the junction unmatched. This CDR3 is built from 15 residues. The CDR3 sequence is CASSVSPQGTQPQHF. In DNA, the CDR3 is TGTGCCAGCAGTGTCTCTCCACAGGGGACTCAGCCCCAGCATTTT.

The V gene is TRBV9, the J gene TRBJ1-1; maybe TRBD1 (6 bases). CDR3 length: 14 residues. CDR1 and CDR2 (germline): SGDLS, YYNGEE. The V gene lost 3 bases and the J gene lost 4 bases, with 13 bases spanning the gap. This CDR3 is CASSALTGSTEAFF. The DNA of the CDR3 is TGTGCCAGCAGCGCCTTAACAGGGTCCACTGAAGCTTTCTTT.

This chain links TRBV7-2 with TRBJ2-5, with 7 bases matching TRBD1. The V segment lost 3 bases and the J segment 5 bases; nucleotides outside the gene matches: 12. The CDR3 sequence is 16 residues long. Germline V gene lookup returns CDR1 SGHTA and CDR2 FQGNSA. The CDR3, as DNA: TGTGCCAGCAGCTTGCAGGGGACAGCCGGCTCGGAGACCCAGTACTTC. Translating it yields CASSLQGTAGSETQYF.

The chain joins TRBV2 to TRBJ2-3; TRBD2 agrees at 12 bases. CDR3 size: 17 residues. J gave up 2 bases and V 4 bases, and 7 bases lay outside the gene matches. The germline V gene has CDR1 SNHLY and CDR2 FYNNEI. This CDR3 is CASSGMGLAGLTDTQYF. CDR3 DNA sequence: TGTGCCAGCAGTGGAATGGGACTAGCGGGTCTCACAGATACGCAGTATTTT.